The 29 T cell receptor beta chains listed next were all sequenced from one sample in a study of control samples from healthy donors and cancer patients. Sequenced by immunoSEQ multiplex PCR; TCRdb stores in-frame clones only, minus some. Found here are about 79,000 clones, approximately 94% of them singletons; the top ten hold over 0.95%. The specimen sequenced was PBMCs. The receptor set was obtained from a woman aged 40 to 50 with lung cancer.

V usage is TRBV5-4 and J usage is TRBJ2-3; the D gene is possibly TRBD2 (5 bases). The CDR3 covers 13 residues. Germline V gene data show CDR1 as SGHNT and CDR2 as YYREEE (reference sequence). Trimming removed 5 bases at V and 6 bases at J, with 13 bases between. This CDR3 reads CASSSRSGDTQYF. The CDR3 DNA reads TGTGCCAGCAGTTCCCGGTCGGGGGATACGCAGTATTTT.

This chain joins TRBV6-1 and TRBJ2-7, with TRBD2 matching over 7 bases. The J call may not be correct, given that the DNA end is closer to TRBJ2-1. The CDR3 consists of 16 residues. Germline V gene sequence: CDR1 MNHNS, CDR2 SASEGT. CDR3 region: CASSEVGGGVGNEQFF. The CDR3 DNA sequence: TGTGCCAGCAGTGAAGTGGGCGGGGGAGTGGGTAATGAGCAGTTCTTC.

The chain uses TRBV10-3 and TRBJ1-1, with unresolved D. Trimming took off 8 bases at V and 0 bases at J, with 13 bases between the two ends. In germline, CDR1 is ENHRY, CDR2 SYGVKD. The CDR3 has 14 amino acids. CDR3 in DNA: TGTGCCATCGGCAATTGGGTAATGAACACTGAAGCTTTCTTT. Translation: CAIGNWVMNTEAFF.

Details on this clone: At one of its ends the junction is not consistent with the germline gene, which may arise from a read error. The chain uses TRBV6-5 and TRBJ2-7, with D perhaps TRBD1 (6 bases). Germline lookup yields CDR1 MNHEY and CDR2 SVGAGI. This CDR3 region has 14 residues. CDR3 nucleotides: TGTACCAGCAGCACCGGGACACTAACCTACGAGCAGTACTTC. Encoded protein: CTSSTGTLTYEQYF.

The J gene is TRBJ2-1, the V gene TRBV7-9; perhaps TRBD2 as D (6 bases). In germline, CDR1 is SEHNR, CDR2 FQNEAQ (reference sequence). The length of the CDR3 is 18 residues. The V gene lost 6 bases and the J gene lost 2 bases, with 23 bases spanning the gap. The CDR3 loop is CASSPTAGRPRTYNEQFF. CDR3 sequence (DNA): TGTGCCAGCAGTCCCACGGCGGGGCGGCCGCGAACCTACAATGAGCAGTTCTTC. Variable domain in full (rest from reference TRBV7-9 and TRBJ2-1): DTGVSQNPRHKITKRGQNVTFRCDPISEHNRLYWYRQTLGQGPEFLTYFQNEAQLEKSRLLSDRFSAERPKGSFSTLEIQRTEQGDSAMYLCASSPTAGRPRTYNEQFFGPGTRLTVL.

This chain links TRBV6-1 with TRBJ1-2; D is undetermined. V was cut by 2 bases and J by 4 bases, with 11 bases left in between. The CDR3 covers 14 residues. Germline V gene data show CDR1 as MNHNS and CDR2 as SASEGT. The CDR3 sequence: CASSELANPYGYTF. In DNA form, the CDR3 reads TGTGCCAGCAGTGAATTGGCCAACCCCTATGGCTACACCTTC.

This chain links TRBV7-2 with TRBJ1-6; D not certain. V shed 1 base and J shed 11 bases, with 6 bases lying between them. Germline V gene sequence: CDR1 SGHTA, CDR2 FQGNSA. The CDR3 is 12 residues long. Written as DNA, the CDR3 is TGTGCCAGCAGCTTAGAGTTGCCACCCCTCCACTTT. The encoded protein is CASSLELPPLHF.

The J gene is TRBJ2-3, the V gene TRBV10-3; no clear D gene. V was clipped by 6 bases and J by 0 bases, with 13 bases between them. CDR1 is ENHRY and CDR2 is SYGVKD in the germline V gene. The CDR3 extends over 15 amino acids. CDR3 residues: CAIRLTEISTDTQYF. CDR3 DNA sequence: TGTGCCATCAGGTTAACGGAGATCAGCACAGATACGCAGTATTTT.

V and J are TRBV7-9 and TRBJ1-2; perhaps TRBD1 as D (5 bases). CDR1 SEHNR and CDR2 FQNEAQ come from the germline V gene (reference sequence). Trimming shortened V by 1 base and J by 2 bases, and 8 bases separated the two germline ends. This CDR3 contains 14 residues. This CDR3 is CASSLGPGNYGYTF. DNA for the CDR3: TGTGCCAGCAGCTTAGGCCCAGGGAACTATGGCTACACCTTC.

The chain carries TRBV6-5 and TRBJ2-7; 12 bases agree with TRBD2. The CDR3 runs to 15 residues. Germline values: CDR1 MNHEY, CDR2 SVGAGI. J lost 3 bases, V lost 6 bases, and 6 bases had no gene match. The DNA for the CDR3 is TGTGCCAGCAGATTTCTAGCGGGGGGGATCTACGAGCAGTACTTC. Translated, it gives CASRFLAGGIYEQYF.

This sequence joins TRBV6-4 and TRBJ2-3; TRBD1 matches 7 bases. After removal of 1 base from V and 0 bases from J, the junction contained 4 bases not matched to a gene. Germline CDR1 MRHNA, CDR2 SNTAGT. This CDR3 spans 16 amino acids. The CDR3 loop is CASSDYPGQSTDTQYF. CDR3 in DNA: TGTGCCAGCAGTGACTACCCGGGACAGAGCACAGATACGCAGTATTTT.

This clone was seen a single time. CDR3 region: CASSYDSYEQYF. CDR3 nucleotides: TGTGCCTCAAGTTATGATTCCTACGAGCAGTACTTC. The rearrangement uses TRBV30 and TRBJ2-7; D is unresolved. The CDR3 consists of 12 residues. V lost 7 bases, J lost 1 base, and 11 bases lay in between. Germline assignment: CDR1 GTSNPN and CDR2 SVGIG (reference sequence).

This clone was seen a handful of times. V gene TRBV18 combines with J gene TRBJ1-3; D not certain. Deletions cut 3 bases from V and 0 bases from J, with 12 bases between. CDR1 and CDR2 from the germline V gene are KGHSH and LQKENI. This CDR3 comprises 16 residues. CDR3 residues: CASSPASAISGNTIYF. In DNA, the CDR3 is TGTGCCAGCTCACCGGCAAGCGCCATCTCTGGAAACACCATATATTTT.

As concerns this clone: Other DNA sequences in the same sample also yield this CDR3. The V and J genes are TRBV29-1 and TRBJ1-2, with D perhaps matching TRBD1 (5 bases). Germline CDR1 is SQVTM and CDR2 is ANQGSEA. The CDR3 is 12 amino acids. Trimming left V 6 bases short and J 2 bases short, with 10 bases between. The DNA of the CDR3 is TGCAGCGTAAACACAGGAAACTATGGCTACACCTTC. It encodes CSVNTGNYGYTF.

This chain uses TRBV19 with TRBJ1-5; 8 positions match TRBD1. The germline V gene has CDR1 LNHDA and CDR2 SQIVND (reference sequence). CDR3 length: 15 residues. V shed 8 bases, J shed 6 bases, and the junction held 12 bases outside the gene matches. CDR3 sequence reads: CASQRTRGRVQPQHF. CDR3 sequence (DNA): TGTGCCAGTCAGAGGACCAGGGGGCGGGTTCAGCCCCAGCATTTT.

V usage is TRBV7-8 and J usage is TRBJ1-5, with TRBD1 matching 10 bases. The CDR3 consists of 15 residues. CDR1 and CDR2 from the germline V gene are SGHVS and FQNEAQ. The V segment lost 5 bases and the J segment 2 bases; nucleotides outside the gene matches: 3. CDR3 sequence reads: CASSQGTGGNQPQHF. The CDR3 bases are TGTGCCAGCAGCCAGGGGACAGGGGGCAATCAGCCCCAGCATTTT.

This clone was seen once. V is TRBV7-9 and J is TRBJ1-3; no clear D gene. Trimming shortened V by 4 bases and J by 0 bases, and 4 bases separated the two germline ends. Germline lookup yields CDR1 SEHNR and CDR2 FQNEAQ (reference sequence). This CDR3 spans 13 amino acids. DNA of the CDR3: TGTGCCAGCAGCTCTAACTCTGGAAACACCATATATTTT. This gives the protein CASSSNSGNTIYF. The entire variable domain, with the rest obtained from reference TRBV7-9 and TRBJ1-3, is as follows: DTGVSQNPRHKITKRGQNVTFRCDPISEHNRLYWYRQTLGQGPEFLTYFQNEAQLEKSRLLSDRFSAERPKGSFSTLEIQRTEQGDSAMYLCASSSNSGNTIYFGEGSWLTVV.

This sequence joins TRBV9 and TRBJ2-5; a weak D match, TRBD2 (5 bases). There are 15 residues in the CDR3. Germline CDR1 is SGDLS and CDR2 is YYNGEE. Trimming cost V 2 bases and J 5 bases, with 16 bases left between them. The CDR3 protein is CASSVGVSPSETQYF. In DNA form, the CDR3 reads TGTGCCAGCAGCGTCGGAGTATCCCCTAGCGAGACCCAGTACTTC.

CDR3 loop: CATSQGVSGNTIYF. The CDR3 DNA reads TGTGCCACCAGTCAGGGGGTGTCGGGAAACACCATATATTTT. This rearrangement joins TRBV24-1 to TRBJ1-3; 7 positions agree with TRBD1. Looked up from germline, CDR1 is KGHDR and CDR2 is SFDVKD. This CDR3 spans 14 amino acids. With V trimmed by 6 bases and J by 4 bases, 5 bases remained unmatched.

This sequence joins TRBV6-5 and TRBJ1-1, with unresolved D. The CDR3 is 13 residues long. CDR1 is MNHEY, CDR2 SVGAGI, per germline. V lost 2 bases to trimming and J lost 2 bases, with 6 bases between them. CDR3 in amino acids: CASSYGINTEAFF. The CDR3 DNA reads as TGTGCCAGCAGTTACGGGATTAACACTGAAGCTTTCTTT.

This chain uses TRBV6-6 with TRBJ2-1, with 8 bases identical to TRBD2. Germline V gene data show CDR1 as MNHNY and CDR2 as SVGAGI (reference sequence). The CDR3 is 16 residues long. V dropped 4 bases and J dropped 0; count of bases not matched to a gene: 5. CDR3 DNA: TGTGCCAGCAGTTTCAGTAGCGGGGACTCCTACAATGAGCAGTTCTTC. Residues: CASSFSSGDSYNEQFF.

CDR3 coding DNA: TGTGCCACCAGTGATTTTACAGGGCTGCGGGAGACCCAGTACTTC. This codes for CATSDFTGLRETQYF. The chain links TRBV24-1 to TRBJ2-5; D possibly corresponds to TRBD1 (6 bases). Germline V gene lookup returns CDR1 KGHDR and CDR2 SFDVKD. V was pared by 1 base and J by 5 bases, with 13 bases between. This CDR3 comprises 15 residues.

The chain recombines TRBV5-1 with TRBJ1-1; a weak D match, TRBD1 (5 bases). CDR1 is SGHRS, CDR2 YFSETQ, per germline. CDR3 size: 13 residues. With 7 bases removed from V and 1 base from J, the gap between germline ends came to 11 bases. The CDR3 DNA follows: TGCGCCAGCGTAGGGGAGGGGAACACTGAAGCTTTCTTT. This gives the protein CASVGEGNTEAFF.

The V and J genes are TRBV28 and TRBJ1-2; the D gene is possibly TRBD1 (6 bases). CDR1 MDHEN and CDR2 SYDVKM come from the germline V gene. Deletions cut 1 base from V and 4 bases from J, with 13 bases between. The CDR3 sequence is 15 residues long. CDR3: CASSLLNRETYGYTF. The CDR3 DNA reads as TGTGCCAGCAGTTTATTAAACAGGGAGACCTATGGCTACACCTTC.

On this clone itself: The sample has other DNA sequences that encode this CDR3 too. V and J are TRBV19 and TRBJ1-1; the D is unclear. There are 13 residues in the CDR3. V was trimmed by 1 base and J by 2 bases, leaving 5 bases between them. Germline CDR1 LNHDA, CDR2 SQIVND (reference sequence). CDR3: CASSIGPNTEAFF. CDR3 DNA: TGTGCCAGTAGTATAGGGCCAAACACTGAAGCTTTCTTT.

The rearrangement uses TRBV5-4 and TRBJ1-6, with TRBD1 matching over 7 bases. CDR1 SGHNT and CDR2 YYREEE come from the germline V gene (reference sequence). This CDR3 contains 15 residues. V gave up 2 bases and J gave up 8 bases; unmatched junction bases: 7. The CDR3 nucleotides are TGTGCCAGCAGCTTCCGACAGGGACCGGATTCACCCCTCCACTTT. Protein: CASSFRQGPDSPLHF.

This clone was recorded a few times. This chain links TRBV27 with TRBJ2-7, with D perhaps TRBD1 (6 bases). Germline CDR1 is MNHEY and CDR2 is SMNVEV (reference sequence). V lost 3 bases and J lost 1, with 13 bases in between. The CDR3 consists of 15 residues. In DNA, the CDR3 is TGTGCCAGCAGTTTCGCAGGGGCAGGTTCCTACGAGCAGTACTTC. It specifies CASSFAGAGSYEQYF.

The V gene is TRBV6-5, the J gene TRBJ2-3; 7 bases fit TRBD2. J lost 2 bases, V lost 4 bases, and 3 bases had no gene match. Germline CDR1 and CDR2: MNHEY and SVGAGI. The CDR3 runs to 14 residues. Written as DNA, the CDR3 is TGTGCCAGCAGTTCCGGACTAGTCACAGATACGCAGTATTTT. This gives the protein CASSSGLVTDTQYF.

This clone was found a few times. The chain is built from TRBV6-1 and TRBJ2-5; D perhaps matches TRBD2 (6 bases). The germline V gene encodes CDR1 MNHNS and CDR2 SASEGT. This CDR3 contains 14 residues. Trimming shortened V by 2 bases and J by 1 base, and 8 bases separated the two germline ends. CDR3 nucleotides: TGTGCCAGCAGTGAATGGAGGGCCCAAGAGACCCAGTACTTC. Protein product: CASSEWRAQETQYF.